The present entry profiles one TCR beta chain with its context. Generated by immunoSEQ multiplex PCR, the TCRdb table keeps only in-frame clones and is missing some. Among fewer than 200,000 clones, about 85% were seen once, and the ten largest hold around 5%. These data belong to a study of blood T cell repertoires in COVID-19. Study-wide background: Italy, Spain and the United States were the sources of the convalescent and acute COVID-19 samples. In each case, the material was cDNA or gDNA derived from T cells, B-cell-depleted T cells, or PBMCs.

V was cut by 4 bases and J by 5 bases, with 14 bases left in between. This CDR3 region has 15 residues. Per germline, CDR1 LGHNA and CDR2 YSLEER. During active infection, Seattle patients enrolled and were then monitored through disease. The TCR originated in a woman between 50 and 59 years old with COVID-19, enrolled during active disease. The genes are TRBV4-3 and TRBJ1-4; a possible D gene is TRBD1 (6 bases). Material for sequencing was peripheral blood. CDR3 sequence (DNA): TGCGCCAGCAGCCCCCGACAGGCGCCGAATGAAAAACTGTTTTTT. Amino acid sequence: CASSPRQAPNEKLFF.